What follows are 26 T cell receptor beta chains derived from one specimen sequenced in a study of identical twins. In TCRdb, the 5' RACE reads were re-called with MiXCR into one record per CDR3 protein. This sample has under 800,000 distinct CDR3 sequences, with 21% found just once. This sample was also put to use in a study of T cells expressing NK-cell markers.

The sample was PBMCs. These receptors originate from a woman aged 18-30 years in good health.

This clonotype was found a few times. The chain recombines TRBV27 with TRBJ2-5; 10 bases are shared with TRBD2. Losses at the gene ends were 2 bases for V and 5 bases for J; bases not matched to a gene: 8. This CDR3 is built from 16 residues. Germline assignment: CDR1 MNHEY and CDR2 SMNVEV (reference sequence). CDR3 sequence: CASSLRSGRAGETQYF. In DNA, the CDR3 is TGTGCCAGCAGTTTACGGAGCGGGAGGGCTGGTGAGACCCAGTACTTC.

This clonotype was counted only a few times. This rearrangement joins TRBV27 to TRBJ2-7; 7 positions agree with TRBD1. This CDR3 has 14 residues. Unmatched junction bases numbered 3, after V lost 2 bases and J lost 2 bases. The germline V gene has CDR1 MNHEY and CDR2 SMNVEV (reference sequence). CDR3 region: CASSLKGTAYEQYF. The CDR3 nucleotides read TGTGCCAGCAGTTTAAAGGGGACAGCCTACGAGCAGTACTTC.

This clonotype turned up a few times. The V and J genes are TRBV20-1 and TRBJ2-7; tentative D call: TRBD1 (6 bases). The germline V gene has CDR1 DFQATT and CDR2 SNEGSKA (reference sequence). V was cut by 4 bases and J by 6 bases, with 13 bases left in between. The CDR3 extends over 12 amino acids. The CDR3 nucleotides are TGCAGTGCTACGGACAGACTGCGCGAGCAGTACTTC. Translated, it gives CSATDRLREQYF.

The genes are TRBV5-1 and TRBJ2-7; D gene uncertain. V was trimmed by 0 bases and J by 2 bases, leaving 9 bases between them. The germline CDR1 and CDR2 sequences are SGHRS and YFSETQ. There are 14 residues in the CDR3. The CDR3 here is CASSLASVTYEQYF. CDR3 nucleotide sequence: TGCGCCAGCAGCTTGGCGTCAGTCACCTACGAGCAGTACTTC.

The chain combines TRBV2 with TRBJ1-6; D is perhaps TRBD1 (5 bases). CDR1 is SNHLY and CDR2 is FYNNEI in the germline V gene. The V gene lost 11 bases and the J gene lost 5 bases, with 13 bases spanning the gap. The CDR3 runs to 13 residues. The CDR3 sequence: CASSEGHNSPLHF. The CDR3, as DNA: TGTGCCTCCAGCGAGGGGCATAATTCACCCCTCCACTTT.

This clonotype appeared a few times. CDR3 sequence reads: CATSRDVQGSGLETQYF. The CDR3 nucleotides are TGTGCCACCAGCAGAGACGTTCAGGGTTCGGGATTGGAGACCCAGTACTTC. The rearrangement uses TRBV15 and TRBJ2-5; D possibly matches TRBD1 or TRBD2 (5 bases each). The CDR3 is 17 amino acids. The V gene's germline CDR1 is LNHNV and CDR2 YYDKDF (reference sequence). The ends were cut back, 0 bases at V and 5 bases at J, with 19 bases in the middle.

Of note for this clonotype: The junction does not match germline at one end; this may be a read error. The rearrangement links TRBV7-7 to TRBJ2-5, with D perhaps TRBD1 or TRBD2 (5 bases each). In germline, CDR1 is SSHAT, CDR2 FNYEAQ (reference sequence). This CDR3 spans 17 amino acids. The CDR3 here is CASSLARSPGRKDTQYF. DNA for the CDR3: TGTGCCAGCAGCTTAGCGCGTTCACCAGGGAGAAAAGACACCCAGTACTTC.

In nucleotides, the CDR3 is TGTGCCAGCAGTTCTCAGGGACGGAATGAGCAGTTCTTC. Protein: CASSSQGRNEQFF. The V and J genes are TRBV6-5 and TRBJ2-1; the D gene could be TRBD1 or TRBD2 (5 bases each). With 4 bases removed from V and 7 bases from J, the gap between germline ends came to 11 bases. CDR1 is MNHEY and CDR2 is SVGAGI in the germline V gene. The CDR3 extends over 13 amino acids.

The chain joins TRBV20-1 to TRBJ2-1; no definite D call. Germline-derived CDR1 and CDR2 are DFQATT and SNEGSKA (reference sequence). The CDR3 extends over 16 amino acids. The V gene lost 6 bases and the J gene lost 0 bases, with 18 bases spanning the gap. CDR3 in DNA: TGCAGTGCCTCCCACCCAAGCAGGATCTCCTACAATGAGCAGTTCTTC. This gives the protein CSASHPSRISYNEQFF.

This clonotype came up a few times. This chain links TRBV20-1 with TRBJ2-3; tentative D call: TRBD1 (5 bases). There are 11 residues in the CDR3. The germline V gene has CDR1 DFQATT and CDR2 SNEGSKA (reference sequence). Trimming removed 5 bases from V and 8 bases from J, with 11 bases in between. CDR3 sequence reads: CSAPGPFTQYF. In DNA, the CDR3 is TGCAGTGCTCCAGGGCCCTTTACGCAGTATTTT.

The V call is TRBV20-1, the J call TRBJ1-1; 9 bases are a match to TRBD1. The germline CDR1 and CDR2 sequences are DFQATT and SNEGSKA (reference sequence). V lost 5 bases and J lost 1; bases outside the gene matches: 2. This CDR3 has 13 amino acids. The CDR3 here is CSASQGANTEAFF. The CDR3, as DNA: TGCAGTGCTTCACAGGGGGCGAACACTGAAGCTTTCTTT.

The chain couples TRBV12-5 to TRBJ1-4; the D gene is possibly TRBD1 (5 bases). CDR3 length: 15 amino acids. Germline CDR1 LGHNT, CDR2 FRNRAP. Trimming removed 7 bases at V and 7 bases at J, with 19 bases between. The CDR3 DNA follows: TGTGCTAGTGTCCCCATCGACAGCAGAGGTGAAAAACTGTTTTTT. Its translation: CASVPIDSRGEKLFF.

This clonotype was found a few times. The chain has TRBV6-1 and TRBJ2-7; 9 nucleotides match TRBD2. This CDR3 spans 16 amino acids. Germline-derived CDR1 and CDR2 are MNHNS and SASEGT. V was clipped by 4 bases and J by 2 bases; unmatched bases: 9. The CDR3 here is CASSVVAGVGPYEQYF. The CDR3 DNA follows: TGTGCCAGCAGTGTGGTAGCGGGAGTCGGTCCCTACGAGCAGTACTTC.

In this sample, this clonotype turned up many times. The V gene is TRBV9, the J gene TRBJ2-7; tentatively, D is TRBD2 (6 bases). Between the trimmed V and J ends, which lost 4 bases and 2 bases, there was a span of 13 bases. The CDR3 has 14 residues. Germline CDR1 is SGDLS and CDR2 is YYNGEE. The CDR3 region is CASSIGGGTYEQYF. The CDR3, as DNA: TGTGCCAGCAGCATCGGAGGCGGGACCTACGAGCAGTACTTC.

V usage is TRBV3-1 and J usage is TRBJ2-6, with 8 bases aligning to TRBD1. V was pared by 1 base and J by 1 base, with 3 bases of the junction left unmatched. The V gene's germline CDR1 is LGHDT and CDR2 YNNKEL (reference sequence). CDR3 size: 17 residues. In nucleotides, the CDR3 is TGTGCCAGCAGCCAAGGACAGGGGAGATCTGGGGCCAACGTCCTGACTTTC. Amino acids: CASSQGQGRSGANVLTF.

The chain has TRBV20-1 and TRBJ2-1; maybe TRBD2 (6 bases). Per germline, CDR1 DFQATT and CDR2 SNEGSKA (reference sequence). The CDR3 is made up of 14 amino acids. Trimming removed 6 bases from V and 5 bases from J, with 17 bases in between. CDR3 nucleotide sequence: TGCAGTGCGGACCCCAGGTTAGCGGACAATGAGCAGTTCTTC. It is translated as CSADPRLADNEQFF.

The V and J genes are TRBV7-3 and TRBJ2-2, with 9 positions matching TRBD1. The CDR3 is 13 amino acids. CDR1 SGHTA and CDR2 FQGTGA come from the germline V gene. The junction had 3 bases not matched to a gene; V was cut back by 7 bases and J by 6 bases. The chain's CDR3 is CASKTGGAGELFF. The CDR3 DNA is TGTGCCAGCAAGACAGGGGGGGCCGGGGAGCTGTTTTTT.

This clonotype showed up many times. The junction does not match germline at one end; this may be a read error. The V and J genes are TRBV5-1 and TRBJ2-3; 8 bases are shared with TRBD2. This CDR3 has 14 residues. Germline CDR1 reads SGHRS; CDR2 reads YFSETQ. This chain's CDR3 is CASSLAGSTDTQYF. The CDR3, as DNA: TGTGCCAGCAGCTTAGCGGGGAGCACAGATACGCAGTATTTT.

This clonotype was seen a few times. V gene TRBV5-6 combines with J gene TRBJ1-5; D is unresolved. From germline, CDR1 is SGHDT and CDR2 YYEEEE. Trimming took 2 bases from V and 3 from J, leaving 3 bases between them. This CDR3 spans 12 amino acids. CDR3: CASSFDNQPQHF. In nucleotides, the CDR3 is TGTGCCAGCAGCTTTGACAATCAGCCCCAGCATTTT.

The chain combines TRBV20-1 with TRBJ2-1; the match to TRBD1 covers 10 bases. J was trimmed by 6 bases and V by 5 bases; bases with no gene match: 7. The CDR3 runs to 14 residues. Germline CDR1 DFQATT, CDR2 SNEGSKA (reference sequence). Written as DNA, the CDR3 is TGCAGTGCTCTACCCGGGACAGGGGTCAATGAGCAGTTCTTC. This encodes CSALPGTGVNEQFF.

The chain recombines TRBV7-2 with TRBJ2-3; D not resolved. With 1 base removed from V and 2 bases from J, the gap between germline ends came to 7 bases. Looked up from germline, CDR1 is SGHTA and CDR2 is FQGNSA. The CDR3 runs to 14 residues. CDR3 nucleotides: TGTGCCAGCAGCTTAGAACAGCCCACAGATACGCAGTATTTT. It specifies CASSLEQPTDTQYF.

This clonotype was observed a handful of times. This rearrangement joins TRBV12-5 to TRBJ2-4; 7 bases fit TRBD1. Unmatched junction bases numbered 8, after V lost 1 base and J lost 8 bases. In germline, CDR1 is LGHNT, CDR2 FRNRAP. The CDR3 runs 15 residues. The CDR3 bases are TGTGCTAGTGGTTTGGGGGAGACAGGGTTGGACATTCAGTACTTC. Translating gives CASGLGETGLDIQYF.

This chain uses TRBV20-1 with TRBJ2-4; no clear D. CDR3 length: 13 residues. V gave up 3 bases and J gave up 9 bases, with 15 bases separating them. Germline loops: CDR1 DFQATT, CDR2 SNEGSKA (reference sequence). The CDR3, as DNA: TGCAGTGCTAGCTCCAGCTGGGTGGGCATTCAGTACTTC. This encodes CSASSSWVGIQYF.

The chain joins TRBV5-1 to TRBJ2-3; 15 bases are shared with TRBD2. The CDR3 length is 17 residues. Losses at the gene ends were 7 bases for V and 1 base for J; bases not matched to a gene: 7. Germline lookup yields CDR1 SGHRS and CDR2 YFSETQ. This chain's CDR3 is CASGGLAGGLGTDTQYF. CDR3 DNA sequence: TGCGCCAGCGGCGGACTAGCGGGAGGGCTCGGCACAGATACGCAGTATTTT. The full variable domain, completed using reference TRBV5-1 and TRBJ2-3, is KAGVTQTPRYLIKTRGQQVTLSCSPISGHRSVSWYQQTPGQGLQFLFEYFSETQRNKGNFPGRFSGRQFSNSRSEMNVSTLELGDSALYLCASGGLAGGLGTDTQYFGPGTRLTVL.

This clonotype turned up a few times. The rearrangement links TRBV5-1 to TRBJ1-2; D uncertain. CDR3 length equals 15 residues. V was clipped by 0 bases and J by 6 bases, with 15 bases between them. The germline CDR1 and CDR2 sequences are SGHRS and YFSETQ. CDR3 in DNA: TGCGCCAGCAGCTTGGAGGGCAGATCCTGGGATGGCTACACCTTC. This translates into CASSLEGRSWDGYTF.

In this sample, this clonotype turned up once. The CDR3 region is CSARRGAPDTQYF. CDR3 DNA: TGCAGTGCTAGACGTGGGGCCCCAGATACGCAGTATTTT. This sequence joins TRBV20-1 and TRBJ2-3, with TRBD1 as a possible D gene (5 bases). From germline, CDR1 is DFQATT and CDR2 SNEGSKA (reference sequence). The CDR3 sequence is 13 residues long. Trimming took off 2 bases at V and 4 bases at J, with 10 bases between the two ends.